The 21 T cell receptor beta chains given below trace back to one sample, sequenced in a study of CD8+ T cells in alopecia areata. TCR sequencing used cDNA made by reverse transcription of extracted RNA. Sequencing was performed with immunoSEQ multiplex PCR; in TCRdb, only in-frame clones are kept and a portion is missing. The top ten hold around 4.3% of the sample, which has around 190,000 clones, around 65% seen once. Indicated treatment: oral pan-JAK inhibitor, 5-10 mg twice daily. The sample in question was CD4+ T cells sorted from blood, obtained at week 4, from a patient treated with tofacitinib. These TCRs come from a human donor with alopecia areata.

This clone was observed a few times. The V gene is TRBV6-5, the J gene TRBJ2-7; D call uncertain. Germline V gene lookup returns CDR1 MNHEY and CDR2 SVGAGI. Trimming took 0 bases from V and 4 from J, leaving 13 bases between them. The CDR3 sequence is 15 residues long. CDR3 bases: TGTGCCAGCAGTTACTCGTATCTTGCAAGATACGAGCAGTACTTC. It yields the protein CASSYSYLARYEQYF.

The V gene is TRBV5-1, the J gene TRBJ2-7; 8 nucleotides line up with TRBD1. Germline V gives CDR1 SGHRS, CDR2 YFSETQ. Germline trimming cut 4 bases from V and 0 bases from J; bases unmatched to any gene: 6. The CDR3 covers 15 residues. CDR3 sequence reads: CASSPGQASSYEQYF. The CDR3 coding sequence is TGCGCCAGCAGCCCGGGACAGGCCAGCTCCTACGAGCAGTACTTC.

This clone has only a few counts. The chain links TRBV6-5 to TRBJ2-4; maybe TRBD1 (6 bases). The germline gives CDR1 MNHEY, CDR2 SVGAGI. With 5 bases removed from V and 2 bases from J, the gap between germline ends came to 10 bases. The CDR3 consists of 14 residues. CDR3 region: CASSPQGSKNIQYF. The DNA of the CDR3 is TGTGCCAGCAGTCCACAGGGATCCAAAAACATTCAGTACTTC.

V is TRBV4-2 and J is TRBJ2-2; 8 bases fit TRBD2. Germline-derived CDR1 and CDR2 are LGHNA and YNFKEQ. Trimming took 0 bases from V and 0 from J; bases not matched to a gene: 3. The CDR3 is made up of 17 amino acids. The CDR3 spells CASSQEWRGANTGELFF. The CDR3 nucleotides are TGTGCCAGCAGCCAAGAGTGGCGGGGGGCGAACACCGGGGAGCTGTTTTTT.

The V gene is TRBV7-2, the J gene TRBJ2-1, with TRBD2 matching 14 bases. CDR1 SGHTA and CDR2 FQGNSA come from the germline V gene. J lost 6 bases, V lost 7 bases, and 5 bases had no gene match. The CDR3 contains 15 residues. The CDR3 nucleotides are TGTGCCAGCACCCCGACTAGCGGGGGGGCCAATGAGCAGTTCTTC. It is translated as CASTPTSGGANEQFF.

The chain couples TRBV2 to TRBJ2-2, with D perhaps matching TRBD1 or TRBD2 (5 bases each). Trimming shortened V by 5 bases and J by 5 bases, and 15 bases separated the two germline ends. The CDR3 totals 15 residues. From germline, CDR1 is SNHLY and CDR2 FYNNEI. The CDR3 loop reads CASSTGTETTGELFF. The CDR3 DNA is TGTGCCAGCAGTACTGGGACGGAGACTACCGGGGAGCTGTTTTTT.

V usage is TRBV4-1 and J usage is TRBJ1-6; TRBD1 matches at 9 bases. V gave up 2 bases and J gave up 8 bases; unmatched junction bases: 1. The length of the CDR3 is 14 residues. Germline CDR1 MGHRA, CDR2 YSYEKL. This chain's CDR3 is CASSQRDRDSPLHF. CDR3 DNA: TGCGCCAGCAGCCAACGGGACAGGGATTCACCCCTCCACTTT.

V usage is TRBV30 and J usage is TRBJ1-2; 8 bases map to TRBD1. The CDR3 extends over 13 amino acids. V lost 6 bases, J lost 3 bases, and 6 bases stayed unmatched. CDR1 and CDR2 from the germline V gene are GTSNPN and SVGIG (reference sequence). The CDR3 DNA follows: TGTGCCTGCTTTCTACAGGGGGACTATGGCTACACCTTC. It encodes CACFLQGDYGYTF. Filled out from reference TRBV30 and TRBJ1-2, the complete variable domain reads SQTIHQWPATLVQPVGSPLSLECTVEGTSNPNLYWYRQAAGRGLQLLFYSVGIGQISSEVPQNLSASRPQDRQFILSSKKLLLSDSGFYLCACFLQGDYGYTFGSGTRLTVV.

The sample holds a few counts of this clone. The chain links TRBV18 to TRBJ1-4; the D gene is possibly TRBD1 (6 bases). V was pared by 5 bases and J by 8 bases, with 15 bases between. Germline V lookup: CDR1 KGHSH, CDR2 LQKENI. This CDR3 has 14 residues. CDR3 DNA sequence: TGTGCCAGCTCAACCGCGGGGGGCCGGGAAAAACTGTTTTTT. Its protein is CASSTAGGREKLFF.

The chain uses TRBV5-1 and TRBJ2-5; D not resolved. Germline lookup yields CDR1 SGHRS and CDR2 YFSETQ. Trimming left V 5 bases short and J 1 base short, with 9 bases between. This CDR3 is 13 amino acids long. The CDR3 nucleotides read TGCGCCAGCAGTATCAGCGCCCAAGAGACCCAGTACTTC. Protein sequence: CASSISAQETQYF.

The chain uses TRBV30 and TRBJ2-1; TRBD2 agrees at 10 bases. V dropped 4 bases and J dropped 4; count of bases not matched to a gene: 7. Per the germline V gene, CDR1 is GTSNPN and CDR2 is SVGIG (reference sequence). This CDR3 has 15 amino acids. CDR3 protein: CAWTSKLAGYNEQFF. The DNA of the CDR3 is TGTGCCTGGACCTCAAAACTAGCGGGGTACAATGAGCAGTTCTTC.

The chain carries TRBV10-3 and TRBJ2-7; TRBD1 agrees at 9 bases. Germline CDR1 is ENHRY and CDR2 is SYGVKD. V lost 11 bases and J lost 5; bases outside the gene matches: 7. This CDR3 contains 12 residues. CDR3 DNA: TGTGCCTCGAGACAGGGGGATCACGAGCAGTACTTC. Protein product: CASRQGDHEQYF.

This chain joins TRBV2 and TRBJ1-1; 7 bases fit TRBD1. Germline values: CDR1 SNHLY, CDR2 FYNNEI. Unmatched junction bases numbered 5, after V lost 6 bases and J lost 1 base. This CDR3 contains 14 residues. The CDR3 loop reads CASRGTATNTEAFF. DNA of the CDR3: TGTGCCAGCAGGGGGACAGCTACGAACACTGAAGCTTTCTTT.

The rearrangement joins TRBV29-1 to TRBJ2-5; TRBD2 aligns across 7 bases. Trimming cost V 6 bases and J 4 bases; bases outside gene matches: 5. This CDR3 is built from 12 residues. CDR1 is SQVTM, CDR2 ANQGSEA, per germline. The CDR3: CSVRRGVETQYF. CDR3 DNA sequence: TGCAGCGTAAGACGGGGGGTAGAGACCCAGTACTTC.

This chain links TRBV7-2 with TRBJ2-5; tentative D call: TRBD2 (6 bases). The CDR3 runs 13 residues. Germline V lookup: CDR1 SGHTA, CDR2 FQGNSA. Trimming pared 8 bases from V and 2 bases from J, leaving 12 bases between. CDR3 nucleotides: TGTGCCAGCTCTGGGACTGTGCAAGAGACCCAGTACTTC. Translation: CASSGTVQETQYF.

This clone was observed a handful of times. The genes are TRBV5-5 and TRBJ1-1; the D is unclear. This CDR3 has 14 residues. V lost 0 bases and J 4 bases, leaving 10 bases between the germline ends. Germline V gene lookup returns CDR1 SGHKS and CDR2 YYEKEE (reference sequence). CDR3 loop: CASSLDVGSTEAFF. Written as DNA, the CDR3 is TGTGCCAGCAGCTTGGATGTGGGGAGCACTGAAGCTTTCTTT.

This clone was seen a handful of times. V usage is TRBV29-1 and J usage is TRBJ1-1; a weak D match, TRBD1 (6 bases). V was shortened by 7 bases and J by 0 bases, with 12 bases between the two germline ends. This CDR3 has 13 amino acids. Germline V gene data show CDR1 as SQVTM and CDR2 as ANQGSEA. DNA of the CDR3: TGCAGCGCAAGGACAGACATGAACACTGAAGCTTTCTTT. It yields the protein CSARTDMNTEAFF.

This sequence joins TRBV30 and TRBJ1-2; 9 bases line up with TRBD1. Trimming took 1 base from V and 8 from J; bases not matched to a gene: 11. Germline CDR1 reads GTSNPN; CDR2 reads SVGIG (reference sequence). The length of the CDR3 is 15 residues. CDR3 loop: CAWSGSKQGAQGYTF. The CDR3 DNA reads as TGTGCCTGGAGTGGATCCAAACAGGGGGCGCAAGGCTACACCTTC. Full variable domain (remainder filled in from reference TRBV30 and TRBJ1-2): SQTIHQWPATLVQPVGSPLSLECTVEGTSNPNLYWYRQAAGRGLQLLFYSVGIGQISSEVPQNLSASRPQDRQFILSSKKLLLSDSGFYLCAWSGSKQGAQGYTFGSGTRLTVV.

Only one count was recorded for this clone. The chain couples TRBV30 to TRBJ1-1; TRBD1 might be the D (6 bases). Germline CDR1 is GTSNPN and CDR2 is SVGIG (reference sequence). The CDR3 has 15 amino acids. Between the trimmed V and J ends, which lost 0 bases and 2 bases, there was a span of 13 bases. DNA for the CDR3: TGTGCCTGGAGTGTAGGGGGGAGCTCTAACACTGAAGCTTTCTTT. Encoded protein: CAWSVGGSSNTEAFF.

Concerning this clone itself: At the DNA level, this CDR3 is encoded by other sequences in the same sample as well. The chain recombines TRBV7-9 with TRBJ2-1; D is unclear. The CDR3 length is 13 residues. Germline V lookup: CDR1 SEHNR, CDR2 FQNEAQ (reference sequence). Trimming left V 3 bases short and J 2 bases short, with 5 bases between. For the CDR3, the DNA is TGTGCCAGCAGCTTGGCGACCTACAATGAGCAGTTCTTC. Protein sequence: CASSLATYNEQFF.

This clone has only one observation. The chain couples TRBV2 to TRBJ1-5, with 7 nucleotides matching TRBD1. Germline CDR1 reads SNHLY; CDR2 reads FYNNEI. This CDR3 comprises 13 residues. V shed 6 bases, J shed 10 bases, and the junction held 9 bases outside the gene matches. CDR3 in DNA: TGTGCCAGCAGGGGACAGTTCCTCAGTCCCCAGCATTTT. This codes for CASRGQFLSPQHF.